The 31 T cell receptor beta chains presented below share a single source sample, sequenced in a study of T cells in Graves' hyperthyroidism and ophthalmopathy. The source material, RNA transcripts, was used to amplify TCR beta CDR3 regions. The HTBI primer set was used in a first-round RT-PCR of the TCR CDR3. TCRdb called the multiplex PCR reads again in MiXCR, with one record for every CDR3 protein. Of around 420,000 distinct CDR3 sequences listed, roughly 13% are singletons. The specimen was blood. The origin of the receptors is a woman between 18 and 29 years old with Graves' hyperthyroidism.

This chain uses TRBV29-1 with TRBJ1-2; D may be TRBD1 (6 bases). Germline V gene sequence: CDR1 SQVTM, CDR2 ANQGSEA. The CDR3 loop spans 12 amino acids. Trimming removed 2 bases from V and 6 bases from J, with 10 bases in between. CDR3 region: CSVEPNRDGYTF. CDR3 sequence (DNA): TGCAGCGTTGAACCCAACAGGGATGGCTACACCTTC.

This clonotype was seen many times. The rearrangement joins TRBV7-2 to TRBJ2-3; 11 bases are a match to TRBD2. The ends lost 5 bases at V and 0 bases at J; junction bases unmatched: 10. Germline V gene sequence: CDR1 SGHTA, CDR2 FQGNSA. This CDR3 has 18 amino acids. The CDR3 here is CASSIGTSGDPSTDTQYF. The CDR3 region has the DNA TGTGCCAGCAGCATCGGGACTAGCGGAGATCCTAGCACAGATACGCAGTATTTT.

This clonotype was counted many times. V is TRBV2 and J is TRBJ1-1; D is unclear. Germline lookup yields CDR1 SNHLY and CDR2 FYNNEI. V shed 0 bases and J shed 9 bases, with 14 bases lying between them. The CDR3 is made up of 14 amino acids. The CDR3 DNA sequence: TGTGCCAGCAGTGAAGCGCTTATGAGGCTCCAAGCTTTCTTT. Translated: CASSEALMRLQAFF. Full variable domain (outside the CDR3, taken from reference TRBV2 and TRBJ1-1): EPEVTQTPSHQVTQMGQEVILRCVPISNHLYFYWYRQILGQKVEFLVSFYNNEISEKSEIFDDQFSVERPDGSNFTLKIRSTKLEDSAMYFCASSEALMRLQAFFGQGTRLTVV.

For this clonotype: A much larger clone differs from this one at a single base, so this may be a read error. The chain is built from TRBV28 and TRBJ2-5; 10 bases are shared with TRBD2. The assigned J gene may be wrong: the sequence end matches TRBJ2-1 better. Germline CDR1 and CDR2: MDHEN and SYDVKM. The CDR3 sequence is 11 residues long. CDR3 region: CAISGRETQFF. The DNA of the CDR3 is TGTGCCATCAGCGGGAGGGAGACCCAGTTCTTC.

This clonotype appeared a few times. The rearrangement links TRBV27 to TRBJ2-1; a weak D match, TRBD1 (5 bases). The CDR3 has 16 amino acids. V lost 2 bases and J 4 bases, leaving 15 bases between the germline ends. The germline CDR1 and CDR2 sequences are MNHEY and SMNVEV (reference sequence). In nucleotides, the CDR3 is TGTGCCAGCAGTTTAGCTCTCCCAGGGCCTTACAATGAGCAGTTCTTC. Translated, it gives CASSLALPGPYNEQFF.

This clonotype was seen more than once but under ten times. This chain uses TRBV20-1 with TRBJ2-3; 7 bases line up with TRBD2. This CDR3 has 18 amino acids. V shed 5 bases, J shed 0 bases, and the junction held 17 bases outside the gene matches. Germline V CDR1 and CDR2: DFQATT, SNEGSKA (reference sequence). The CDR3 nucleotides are TGCAGTGCTTTAGGGAGGGCTAGCGGTTTCACTAGCACAGATACGCAGTATTTT. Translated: CSALGRASGFTSTDTQYF.

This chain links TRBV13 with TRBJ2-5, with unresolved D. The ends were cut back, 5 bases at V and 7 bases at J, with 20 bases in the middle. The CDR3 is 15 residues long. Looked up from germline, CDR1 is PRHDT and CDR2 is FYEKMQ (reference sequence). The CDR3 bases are TGTGCCAGCAGCGTAGACGACTTTAGATATCGGACCCAGTACTTC. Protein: CASSVDDFRYRTQYF.

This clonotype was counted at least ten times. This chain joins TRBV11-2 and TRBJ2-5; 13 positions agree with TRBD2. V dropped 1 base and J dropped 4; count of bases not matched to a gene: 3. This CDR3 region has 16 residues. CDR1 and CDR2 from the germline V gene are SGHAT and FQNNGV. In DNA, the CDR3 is TGTGCCAGCAGCTTAGGACTAGCGGGAGGAGGAGAGACCCAGTACTTC. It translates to CASSLGLAGGGETQYF. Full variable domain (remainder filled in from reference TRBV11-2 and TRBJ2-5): EAGVAQSPRYKIIEKRQSVAFWCNPISGHATLYWYQQILGQGPKLLIQFQNNGVVDDSQLPKDRFSAERLKGVDSTLKIQPAKLEDSAVYLCASSLGLAGGGETQYFGPGTRLLVL.

The CDR3 DNA follows: TGTGCCAGCAGTTTACTGGTGACTGCCATAGACGAGCAGTACTTC. Protein sequence: CASSLLVTAIDEQYF. The rearrangement joins TRBV27 to TRBJ2-7; D unclear. With 2 bases removed from V and 5 bases from J, the gap between germline ends came to 16 bases. In germline, CDR1 is MNHEY, CDR2 SMNVEV (reference sequence). This CDR3 spans 15 amino acids.

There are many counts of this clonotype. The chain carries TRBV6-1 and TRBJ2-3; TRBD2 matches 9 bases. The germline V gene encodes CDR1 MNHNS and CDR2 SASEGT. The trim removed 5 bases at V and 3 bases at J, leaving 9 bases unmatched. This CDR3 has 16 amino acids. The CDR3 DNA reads TGTGCCAGCAGTTATGGGAGCGGGAGGAGGACAGATACGCAGTATTTT. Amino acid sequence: CASSYGSGRRTDTQYF.

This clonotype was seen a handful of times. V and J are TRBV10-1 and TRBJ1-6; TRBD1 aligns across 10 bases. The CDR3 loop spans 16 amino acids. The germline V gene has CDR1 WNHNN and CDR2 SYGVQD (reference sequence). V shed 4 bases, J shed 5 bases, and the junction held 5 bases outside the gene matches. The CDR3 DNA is TGCGCCAGCAGTGTAACCGGGACAGGGGATAATTCACCCCTCCACTTT. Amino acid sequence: CASSVTGTGDNSPLHF.

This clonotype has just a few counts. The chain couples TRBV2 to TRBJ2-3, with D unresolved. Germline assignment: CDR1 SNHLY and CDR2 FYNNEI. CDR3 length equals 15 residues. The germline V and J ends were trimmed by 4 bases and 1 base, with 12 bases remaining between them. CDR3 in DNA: TGTGCCAGCAGTGCAGAGAGCTTCGGCACAGATACGCAGTATTTT. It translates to CASSAESFGTDTQYF.

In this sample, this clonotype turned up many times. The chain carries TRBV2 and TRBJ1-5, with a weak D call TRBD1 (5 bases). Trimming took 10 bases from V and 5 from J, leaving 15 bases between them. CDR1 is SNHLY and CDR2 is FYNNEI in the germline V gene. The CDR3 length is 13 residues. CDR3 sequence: CATVGTLDQPQHF. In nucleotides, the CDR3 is TGTGCCACGGTCGGGACGCTAGATCAGCCCCAGCATTTT.

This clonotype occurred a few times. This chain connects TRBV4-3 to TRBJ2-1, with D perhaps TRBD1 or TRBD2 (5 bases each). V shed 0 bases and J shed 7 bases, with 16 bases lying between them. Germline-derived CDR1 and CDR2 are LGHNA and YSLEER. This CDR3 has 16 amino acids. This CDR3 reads CASSQEWGIHKNEQFF. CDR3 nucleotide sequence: TGCGCCAGCAGCCAAGAGTGGGGGATTCATAAGAATGAGCAGTTCTTC.

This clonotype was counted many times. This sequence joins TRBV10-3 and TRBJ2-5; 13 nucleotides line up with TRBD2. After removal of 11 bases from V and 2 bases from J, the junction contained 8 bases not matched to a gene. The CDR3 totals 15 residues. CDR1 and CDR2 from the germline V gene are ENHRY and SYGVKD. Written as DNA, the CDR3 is TGTGCCTCAGGGACTAGCGGGAACAGACAAGAGACCCAGTACTTC. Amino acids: CASGTSGNRQETQYF.

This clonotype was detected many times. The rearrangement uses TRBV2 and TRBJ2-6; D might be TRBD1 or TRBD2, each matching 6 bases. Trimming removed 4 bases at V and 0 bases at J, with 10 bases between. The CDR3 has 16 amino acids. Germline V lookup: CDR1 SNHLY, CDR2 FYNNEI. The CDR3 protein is CASSGGADSGANVLTF. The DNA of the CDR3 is TGTGCCAGCAGTGGGGGGGCCGACTCTGGGGCCAACGTCCTGACTTTC.

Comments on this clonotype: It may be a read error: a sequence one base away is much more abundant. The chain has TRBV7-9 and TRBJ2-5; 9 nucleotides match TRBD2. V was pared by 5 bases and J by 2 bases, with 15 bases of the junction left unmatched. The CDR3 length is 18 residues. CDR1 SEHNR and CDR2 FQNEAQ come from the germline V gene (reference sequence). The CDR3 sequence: CASSRRLAAGVEQETQYF. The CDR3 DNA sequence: TGTGCCAGCAGCCGACGACTAGCGGCCGGAGTGGAGCAAGAGACCCAGTACTTC.

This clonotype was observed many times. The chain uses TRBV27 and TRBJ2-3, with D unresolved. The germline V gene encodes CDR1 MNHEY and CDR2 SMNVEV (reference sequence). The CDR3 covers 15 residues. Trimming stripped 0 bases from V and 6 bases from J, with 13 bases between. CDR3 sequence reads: CASSLSSSLGDTQYF. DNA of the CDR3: TGTGCCAGCAGTTTATCTTCCTCTCTGGGCGATACGCAGTATTTT.

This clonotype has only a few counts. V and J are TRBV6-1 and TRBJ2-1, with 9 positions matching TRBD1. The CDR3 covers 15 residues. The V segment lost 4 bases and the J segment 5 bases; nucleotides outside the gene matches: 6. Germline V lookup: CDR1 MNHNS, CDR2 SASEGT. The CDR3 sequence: CASSVRDRVNNEQFF. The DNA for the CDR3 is TGTGCCAGCAGTGTACGGGACAGGGTCAACAATGAGCAGTTCTTC.

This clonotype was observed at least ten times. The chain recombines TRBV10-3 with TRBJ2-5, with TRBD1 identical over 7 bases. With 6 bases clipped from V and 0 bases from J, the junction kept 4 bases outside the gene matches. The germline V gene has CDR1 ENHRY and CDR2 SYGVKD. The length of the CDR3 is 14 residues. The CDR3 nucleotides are TGTGCCATCAGCCCACAGGGGAACCAAGAGACCCAGTACTTC. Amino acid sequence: CAISPQGNQETQYF.

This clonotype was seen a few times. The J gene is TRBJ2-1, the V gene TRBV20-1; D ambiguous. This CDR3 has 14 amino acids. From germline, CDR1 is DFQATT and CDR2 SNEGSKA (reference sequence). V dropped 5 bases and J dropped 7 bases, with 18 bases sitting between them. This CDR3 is CSAARMLAGNEQFF. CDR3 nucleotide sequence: TGCAGTGCTGCGCGCATGTTGGCCGGAAATGAGCAGTTCTTC.

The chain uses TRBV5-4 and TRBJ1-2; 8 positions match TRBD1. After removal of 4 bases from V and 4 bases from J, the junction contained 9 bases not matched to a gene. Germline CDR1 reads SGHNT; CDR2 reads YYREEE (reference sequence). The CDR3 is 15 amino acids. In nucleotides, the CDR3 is TGTGCCAGCAGCGAGGGGGACAGGACACCCTATGGCTACACCTTC. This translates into CASSEGDRTPYGYTF.

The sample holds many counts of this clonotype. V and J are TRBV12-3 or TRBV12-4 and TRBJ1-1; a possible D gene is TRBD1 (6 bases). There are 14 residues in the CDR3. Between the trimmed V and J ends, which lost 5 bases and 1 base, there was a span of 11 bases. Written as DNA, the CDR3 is TGTGCCAGCAGTCCGCAGACAGGGAACACTGAAGCTTTCTTT. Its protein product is CASSPQTGNTEAFF.

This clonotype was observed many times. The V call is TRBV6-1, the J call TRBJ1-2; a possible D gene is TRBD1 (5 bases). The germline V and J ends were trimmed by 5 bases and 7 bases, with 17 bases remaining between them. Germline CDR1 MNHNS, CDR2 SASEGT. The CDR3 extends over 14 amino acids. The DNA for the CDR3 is TGTGCCAGCAGTAACCGGGACCGAGTATCTGGCTACACCTTC. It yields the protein CASSNRDRVSGYTF.

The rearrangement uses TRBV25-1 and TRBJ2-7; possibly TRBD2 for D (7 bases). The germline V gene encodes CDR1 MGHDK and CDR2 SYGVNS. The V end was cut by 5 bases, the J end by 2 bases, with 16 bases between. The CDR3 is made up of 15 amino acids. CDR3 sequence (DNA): TGTGCCAGCAGTCAGGGGACTAATCGGACCTACGAGCAGTACTTC. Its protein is CASSQGTNRTYEQYF.

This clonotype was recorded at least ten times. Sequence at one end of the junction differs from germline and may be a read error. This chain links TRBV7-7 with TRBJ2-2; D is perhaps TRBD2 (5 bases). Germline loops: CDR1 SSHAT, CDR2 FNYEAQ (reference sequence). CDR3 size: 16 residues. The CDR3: CASSLGRLINTGELFF. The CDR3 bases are TGTGCTAGCAGCTTAGGGAGACTAATAAACACCGGGGAGCTGTTTTTT.

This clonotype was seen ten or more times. The chain's CDR3 is CASSVAYEQYF. DNA of the CDR3: TGTGCCAGCAGCGTGGCCTACGAGCAGTACTTC. The chain combines TRBV12-3 or TRBV12-4 with TRBJ2-7; D is undetermined. The CDR3 contains 11 residues. Trimming shortened V by 6 bases and J by 2 bases, and 5 bases separated the two germline ends.

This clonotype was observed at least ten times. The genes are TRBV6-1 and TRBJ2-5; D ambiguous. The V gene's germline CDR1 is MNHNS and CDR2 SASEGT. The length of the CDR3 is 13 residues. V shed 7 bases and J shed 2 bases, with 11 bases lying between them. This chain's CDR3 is CASNSQLQETQYF. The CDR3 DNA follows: TGTGCCAGCAATAGCCAGTTGCAAGAGACCCAGTACTTC.

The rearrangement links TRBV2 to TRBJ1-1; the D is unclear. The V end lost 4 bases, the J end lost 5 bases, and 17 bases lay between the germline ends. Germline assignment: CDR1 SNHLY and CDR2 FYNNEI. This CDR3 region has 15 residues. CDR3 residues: CASSAPRMAETEAFF. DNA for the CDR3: TGTGCCAGCAGTGCGCCTCGGATGGCAGAAACTGAAGCTTTCTTT.

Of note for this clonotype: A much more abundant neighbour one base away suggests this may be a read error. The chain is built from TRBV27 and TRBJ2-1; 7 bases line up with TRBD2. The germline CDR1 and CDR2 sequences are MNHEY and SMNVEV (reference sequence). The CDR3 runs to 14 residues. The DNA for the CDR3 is TGTGCCAGCAGTTCCAGGACTAGATACAATGAGCGGTTCTTC. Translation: CASSSRTRYNERFF.

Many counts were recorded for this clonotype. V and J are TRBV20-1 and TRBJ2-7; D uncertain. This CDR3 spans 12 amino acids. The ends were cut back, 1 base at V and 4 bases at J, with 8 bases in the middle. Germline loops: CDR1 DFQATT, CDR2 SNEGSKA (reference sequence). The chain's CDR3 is CSARVDPYEQYF. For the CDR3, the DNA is TGCAGTGCTAGAGTGGACCCATACGAGCAGTACTTC.